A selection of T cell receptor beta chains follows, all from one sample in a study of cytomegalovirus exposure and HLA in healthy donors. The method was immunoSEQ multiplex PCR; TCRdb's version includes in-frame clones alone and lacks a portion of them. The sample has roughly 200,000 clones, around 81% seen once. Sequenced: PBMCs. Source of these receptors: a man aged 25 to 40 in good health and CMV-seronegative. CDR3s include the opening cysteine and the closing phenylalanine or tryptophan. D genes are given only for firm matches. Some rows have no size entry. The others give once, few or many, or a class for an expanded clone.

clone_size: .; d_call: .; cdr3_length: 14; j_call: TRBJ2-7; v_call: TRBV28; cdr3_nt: TGTGCCAGCCTTGATGGGGGGACGTCCTACGAGCAGTACTTC; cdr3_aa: CASLDGGTSYEQYF
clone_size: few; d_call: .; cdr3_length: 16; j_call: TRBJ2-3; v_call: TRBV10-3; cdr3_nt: TGTGCCATCAAGCCGGAGCCGGGATCTATTGCAGATACGCAGTATTTT; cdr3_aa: CAIKPEPGSIADTQYF
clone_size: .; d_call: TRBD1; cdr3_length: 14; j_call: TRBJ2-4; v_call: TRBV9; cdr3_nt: TGTGCCAGCAGCGTAGCACAGGGGGGAAACATTCAGTACTTC; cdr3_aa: CASSVAQGGNIQYF
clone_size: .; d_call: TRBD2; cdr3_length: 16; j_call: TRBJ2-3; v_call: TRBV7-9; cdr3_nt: TGTGCCAGCAGCTCCGTAAGACTAGCTAGCACAGATACGCAGTATTTT; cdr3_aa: CASSSVRLASTDTQYF
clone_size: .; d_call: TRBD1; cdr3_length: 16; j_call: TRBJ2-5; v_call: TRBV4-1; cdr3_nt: TGCGCCAGCAGCTACAAGACAGGGGATGAACAAGAGACCCAGTACTTC; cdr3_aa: CASSYKTGDEQETQYF
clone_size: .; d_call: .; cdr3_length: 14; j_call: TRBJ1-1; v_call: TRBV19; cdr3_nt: TGTGCCAGTAGTTGGGGGCAGCTGAACACTGAAGCTTTCTTT; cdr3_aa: CASSWGQLNTEAFF
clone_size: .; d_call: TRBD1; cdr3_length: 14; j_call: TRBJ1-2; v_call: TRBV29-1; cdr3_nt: TGCAGCACCTCGACAGGGGGGGGAAACTATGGCTACACCTTC; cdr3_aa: CSTSTGGGNYGYTF
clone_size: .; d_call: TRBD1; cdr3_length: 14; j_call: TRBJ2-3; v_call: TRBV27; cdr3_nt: TGTGCCAGCAGTTTGACAGGGATCACAGATACGCAGTATTTT; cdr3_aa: CASSLTGITDTQYF
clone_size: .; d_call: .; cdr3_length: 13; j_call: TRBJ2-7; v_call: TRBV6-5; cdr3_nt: TGTGCCAGCAAACCAGGATTAGGCTACGAGCAGTACTTC; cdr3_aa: CASKPGLGYEQYF
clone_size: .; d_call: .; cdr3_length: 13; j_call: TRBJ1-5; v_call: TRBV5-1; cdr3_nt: TGCGCCAGCAGCTTACAGAGAGATCAGCCCCAGCATTTT; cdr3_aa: CASSLQRDQPQHF
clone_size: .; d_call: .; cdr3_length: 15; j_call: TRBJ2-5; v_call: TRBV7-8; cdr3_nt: TGTGCCAGCAGCTCCAACTCAAAAACCCAAGAGACCCAGTACTTC; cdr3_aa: CASSSNSKTQETQYF
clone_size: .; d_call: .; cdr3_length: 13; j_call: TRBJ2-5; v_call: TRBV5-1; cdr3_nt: TGCGCCAGCAGCATGACAGTCCTGGAGACCCAGTACTTC; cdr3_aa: CASSMTVLETQYF
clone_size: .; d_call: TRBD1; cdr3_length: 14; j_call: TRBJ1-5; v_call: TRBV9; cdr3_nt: TGTGCCAGCAGCGTAGGGACAGGGAATCAGCCCCAGCATTTT; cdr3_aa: CASSVGTGNQPQHF
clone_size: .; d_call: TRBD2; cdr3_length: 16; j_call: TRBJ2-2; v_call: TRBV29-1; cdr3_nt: TGCAGCGTTGGAGGACTAGCGGGAGTAGGCACCGGGGAGCTGTTTTTT; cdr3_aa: CSVGGLAGVGTGELFF
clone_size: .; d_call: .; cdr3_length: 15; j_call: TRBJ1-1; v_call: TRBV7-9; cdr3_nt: TGTGCCAGCAGCTTAGTTGAGGGAGGGCGCCTGGGAGCTTTCTTT; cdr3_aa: CASSLVEGGRLGAFF
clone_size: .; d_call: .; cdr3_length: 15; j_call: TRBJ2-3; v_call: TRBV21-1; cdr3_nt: TGTGCCAGCAGCCTCCGACTGCGGCACACAGATACGCAGTATTTT; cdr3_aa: CASSLRLRHTDTQYF
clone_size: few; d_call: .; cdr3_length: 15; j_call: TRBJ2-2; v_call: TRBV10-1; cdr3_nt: TGCGCCAGCCTCTGGGACTTTACGAACACCGGGGAGCTGTTTTTT; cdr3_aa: CASLWDFTNTGELFF
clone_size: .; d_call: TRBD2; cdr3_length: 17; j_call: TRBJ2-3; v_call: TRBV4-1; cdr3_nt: TGCGCCAGCAGCCCGGAGGGACTAGCGGGAGGGTCAGATACGCAGTATTTT; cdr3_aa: CASSPEGLAGGSDTQYF
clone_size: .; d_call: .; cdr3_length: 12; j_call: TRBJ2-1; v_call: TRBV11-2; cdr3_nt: TGTGCCAGCAGCCTCCAGTATAATGAGCAGTTCTTC; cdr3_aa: CASSLQYNEQFF
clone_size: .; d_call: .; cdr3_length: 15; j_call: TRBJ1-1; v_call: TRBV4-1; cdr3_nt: TGCGCCAGCAGCCAAGTCGGGGGAGTACGCACTGAAGCTTTCTTT; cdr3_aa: CASSQVGGVRTEAFF
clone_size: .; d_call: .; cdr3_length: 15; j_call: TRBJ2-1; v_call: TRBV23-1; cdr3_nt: TGCGCCAGCAGTCTGCCTAACCCTAACCACAATGAGCAGTTCTTC; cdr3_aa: CASSLPNPNHNEQFF
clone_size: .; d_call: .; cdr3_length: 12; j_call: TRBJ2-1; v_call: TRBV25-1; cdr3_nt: TGTGCCAGCTCAGTCTCCGTCAATGAGCAGTTCTTC; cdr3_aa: CASSVSVNEQFF
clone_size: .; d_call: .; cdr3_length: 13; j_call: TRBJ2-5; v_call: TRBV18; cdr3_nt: TGTGCCAGCTCACCCAGGGACCAAGAGACCCAGTACTTC; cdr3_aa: CASSPRDQETQYF
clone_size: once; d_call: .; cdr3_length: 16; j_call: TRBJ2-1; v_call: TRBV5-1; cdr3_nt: TGCGCCAGCAGCTTGGCGGCAGGGTGGGTCTACAATGAGCAGTTCTTC; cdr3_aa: CASSLAAGWVYNEQFF
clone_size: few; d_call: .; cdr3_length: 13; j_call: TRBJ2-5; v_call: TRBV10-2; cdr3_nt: TGCGCCAGCAGTGGAGTTAGCGTGGAGACCCAGTACTTC; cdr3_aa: CASSGVSVETQYF
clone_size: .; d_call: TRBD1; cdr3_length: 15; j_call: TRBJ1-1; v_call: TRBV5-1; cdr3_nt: TGCGCCAGCAGCTTGGAAGGGACAGGGATCACTGAAGCTTTCTTT; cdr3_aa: CASSLEGTGITEAFF
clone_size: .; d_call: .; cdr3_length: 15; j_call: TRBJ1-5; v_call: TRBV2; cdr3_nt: TGTGCCAGCAGTTCGGTTAGCCAGAGCAATCAGCCCCAGCATTTT; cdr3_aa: CASSSVSQSNQPQHF
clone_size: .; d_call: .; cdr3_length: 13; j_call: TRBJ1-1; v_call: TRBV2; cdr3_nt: TGTGCCAGCAGTTTTCAGGCAGGGACTGAAGCTTTCTTT; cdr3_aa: CASSFQAGTEAFF
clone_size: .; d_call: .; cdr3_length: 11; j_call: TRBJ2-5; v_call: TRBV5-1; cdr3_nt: TGCGCCAGCAGGTCTGACGGGTCGGCGTACTTC; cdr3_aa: CASRSDGSAYF
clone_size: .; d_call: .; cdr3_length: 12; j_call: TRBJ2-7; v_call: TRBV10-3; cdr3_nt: TGTGCCGTTTTGGACTCTTCCTACGAGCAGTACTTC; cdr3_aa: CAVLDSSYEQYF
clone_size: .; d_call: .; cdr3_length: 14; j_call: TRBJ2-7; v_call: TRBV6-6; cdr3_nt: TGTGCCAGCAGTTATGATGCTAGCTGGTACGAGCAGTACTTC; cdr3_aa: CASSYDASWYEQYF
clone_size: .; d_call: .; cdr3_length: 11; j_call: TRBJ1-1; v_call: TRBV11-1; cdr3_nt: TGTGCCAGCAGCTCAAGACTTGAAGCTTTCTTT; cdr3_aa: CASSSRLEAFF
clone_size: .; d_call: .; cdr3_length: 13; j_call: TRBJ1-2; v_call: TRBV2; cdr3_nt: TGTGCCAGCACTGATCGGGAGAACTATGGCTACACCTTC; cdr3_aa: CASTDRENYGYTF
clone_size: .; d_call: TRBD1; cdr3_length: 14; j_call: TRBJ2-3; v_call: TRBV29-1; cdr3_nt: TGCAGCGCTTCAGGGGGCCCGAGCACAGATACGCAGTATTTT; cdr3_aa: CSASGGPSTDTQYF
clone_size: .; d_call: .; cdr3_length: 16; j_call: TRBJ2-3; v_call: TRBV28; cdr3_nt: TGTGCCAGCAGCCCTACTGCAGGGGTTAGCACAGATACGCAGTATTTT; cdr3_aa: CASSPTAGVSTDTQYF
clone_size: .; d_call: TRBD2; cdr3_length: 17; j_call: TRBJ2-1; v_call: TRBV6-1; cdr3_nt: TGTGCCAGCAGTGACCTACTAGCGGGAGGGCTAATTAATGAGCAGTTCTTC; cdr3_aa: CASSDLLAGGLINEQFF
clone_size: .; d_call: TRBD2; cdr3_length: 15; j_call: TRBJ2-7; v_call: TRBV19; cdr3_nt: TGTGCCAGCGGCGACCCCCAGCGGGGGGCCTACGAGCAGTACTTC; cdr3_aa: CASGDPQRGAYEQYF
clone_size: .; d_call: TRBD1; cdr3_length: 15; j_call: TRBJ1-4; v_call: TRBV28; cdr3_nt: TGTGCCAGCAGTTCGGGGACAGGCGGAATGTTGGAACTGTTTTTT; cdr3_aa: CASSSGTGGMLELFF
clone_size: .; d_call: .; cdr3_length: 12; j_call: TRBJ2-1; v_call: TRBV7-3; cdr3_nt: TGTGCCAGCAGCCGCGGACAGCCTGAGCAGTTCTTC; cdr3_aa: CASSRGQPEQFF
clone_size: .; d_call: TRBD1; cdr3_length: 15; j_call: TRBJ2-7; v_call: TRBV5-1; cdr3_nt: TGCGCCAGCAGCTTCGCAGGGGGCAATCCCTACGAGCAGTACTTC; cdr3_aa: CASSFAGGNPYEQYF
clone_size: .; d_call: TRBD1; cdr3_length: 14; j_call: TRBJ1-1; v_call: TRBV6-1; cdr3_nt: TGTGCCAGCAGCGAGACAGGGAAATTAACTGAAGCTTTCTTT; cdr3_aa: CASSETGKLTEAFF
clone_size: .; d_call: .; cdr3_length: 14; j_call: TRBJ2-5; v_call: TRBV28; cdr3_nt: TGTGCCAGCAGTTTTGTGAAGCCCCAAGAGACCCAGTACTTC; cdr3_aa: CASSFVKPQETQYF
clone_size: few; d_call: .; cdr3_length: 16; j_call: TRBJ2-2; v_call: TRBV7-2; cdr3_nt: TGTGCCAGCAGCTCCCCGACCGGAGGTGGGGCCGGGGAGCTGTTTTTT; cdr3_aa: CASSSPTGGGAGELFF
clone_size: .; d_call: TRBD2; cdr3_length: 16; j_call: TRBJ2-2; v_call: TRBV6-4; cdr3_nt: TGTGCCAGCAGCGATATAAGCGGGACTCACACCGGGGAGCTGTTTTTT; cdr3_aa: CASSDISGTHTGELFF
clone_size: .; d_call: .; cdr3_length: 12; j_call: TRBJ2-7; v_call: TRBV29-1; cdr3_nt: TGCAGCGTTGAGGTTAGCGCCTACGAGCAGTACTTC; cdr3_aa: CSVEVSAYEQYF
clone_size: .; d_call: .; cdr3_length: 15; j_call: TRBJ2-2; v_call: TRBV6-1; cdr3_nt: TGTGCCAGCAGGGGAGGGGGGATGTACACCGGGGAGCTGTTTTTT; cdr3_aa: CASRGGGMYTGELFF
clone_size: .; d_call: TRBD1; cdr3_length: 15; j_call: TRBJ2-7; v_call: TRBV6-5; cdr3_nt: TGTGCCAGCAGTGCCGGGACAGGGTCCTCCTACGAGCAGTACTTC; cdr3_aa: CASSAGTGSSYEQYF
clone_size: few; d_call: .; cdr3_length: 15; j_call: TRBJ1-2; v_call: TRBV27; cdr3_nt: TGTGCCAGCAGTACCCGGGGGGGTCAGAGCTATGGCTACACCTTC; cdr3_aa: CASSTRGGQSYGYTF
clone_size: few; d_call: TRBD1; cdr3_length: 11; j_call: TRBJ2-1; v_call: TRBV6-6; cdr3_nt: TGTGCCAGCTCGCTCGGGACAGAGAAGTTCTTC; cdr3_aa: CASSLGTEKFF
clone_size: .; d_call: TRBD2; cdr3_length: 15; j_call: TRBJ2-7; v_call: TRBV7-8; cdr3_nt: TGTGCCAGCAGCCGAGCGGGGACGCAGGCTTACGAGCAGTACTTC; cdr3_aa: CASSRAGTQAYEQYF
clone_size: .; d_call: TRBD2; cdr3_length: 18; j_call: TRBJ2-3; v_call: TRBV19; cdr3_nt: TGTGCCAGTAGTATTAAGCTAGCGGGAGGGCCGAGGGTAGATACGCAGTATTTT; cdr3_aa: CASSIKLAGGPRVDTQYF
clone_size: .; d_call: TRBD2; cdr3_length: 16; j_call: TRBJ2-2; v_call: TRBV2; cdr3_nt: TGTGCCAGCAACAAGGCCTGGGGGGGGAACACCGGGGAGCTGTTTTTT; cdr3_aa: CASNKAWGGNTGELFF
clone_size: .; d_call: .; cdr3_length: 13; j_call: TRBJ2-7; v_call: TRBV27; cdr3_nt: TGTGCCAGCAGTATAAATACAGGGTACGAGCAGTACTTC; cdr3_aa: CASSINTGYEQYF
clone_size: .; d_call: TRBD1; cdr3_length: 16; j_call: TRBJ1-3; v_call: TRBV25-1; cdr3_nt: TGTGCCAGCTCACCGGGACAGGGGGCGCTTGGAAACACCATATATTTT; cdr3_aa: CASSPGQGALGNTIYF
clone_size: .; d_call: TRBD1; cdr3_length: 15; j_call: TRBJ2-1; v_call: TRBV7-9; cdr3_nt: TGTGCCAGCAGCTTAGGGCAGGGGGCGAACAATGAGCAGTTCTTC; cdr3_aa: CASSLGQGANNEQFF
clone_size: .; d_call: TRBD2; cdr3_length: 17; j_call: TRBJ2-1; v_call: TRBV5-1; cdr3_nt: TGCGCCAGCAGCTCCGGGACTAGCGGAATTGGCCGGAATGAGCAGTTCTTC; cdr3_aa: CASSSGTSGIGRNEQFF
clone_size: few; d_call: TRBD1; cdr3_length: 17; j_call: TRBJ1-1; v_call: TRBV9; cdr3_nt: TGTGCCAGCAGCGCCGGGATAGGTTGGACAGGGGACACTGAAGCTTTCTTT; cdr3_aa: CASSAGIGWTGDTEAFF